Following are 7 T cell receptor beta chains from one sample sequenced in a study of T cell repertoires in cytomegalovirus infection. TCRdb re-called the reads through MiXCR, storing one row per CDR3 protein. The table lists 600,000 to 800,000 distinct CDR3 sequences, approximately 25% of them singletons. The sequenced sample consisted of CD8+ T cells from PBMCs. The receptors were gathered from a human donor in good health (CMV status not recorded). Some clones in this sample may be carry-over from other donors' samples.

The sample holds many counts of this clonotype. The chain joins TRBV7-8 to TRBJ1-1, with TRBD1 identical over 11 bases. The CDR3 is made up of 15 amino acids. Germline-derived CDR1 and CDR2 are SGHVS and FQNEAQ. Trimming at V came to 0 bases and at J to 4 bases, leaving 1 base not matched to a gene. In nucleotides, the CDR3 is TGTGCCAGCAGCTTAGCGGGACAGGGGGGCACTGAAGCTTTCTTT. Its protein is CASSLAGQGGTEAFF. Looking up the rest from reference TRBV7-8 and TRBJ1-1 gives the full variable domain: GAGVSQSPRYKVAKRGQDVALRCDPISGHVSLFWYQQALGQGPEFLTYFQNEAQLDKSGLPSDRFFAERPEGSVSTLKIQRTQQEDSAVYLCASSLAGQGGTEAFFGQGTRLTVV.

J is TRBJ2-1 and V is TRBV28; maybe TRBD2 (7 bases). V was pared by 5 bases and J by 4 bases, with 21 bases between. Germline values: CDR1 MDHEN, CDR2 SYDVKM. This CDR3 contains 17 residues. CDR3 residues: CASSETRSGGWYNEQFF. Written as DNA, the CDR3 is TGTGCCAGCAGTGAGACGAGATCGGGGGGCTGGTACAATGAGCAGTTCTTC. The variable domain in full, with the rest retrieved from reference TRBV28 and TRBJ2-1, is DVKVTQSSRYLVKRTGEKVFLECVQDMDHENMFWYRQDPGLGLRLIYFSYDVKMKEKGDIPEGYSVSREKKERFSLILESASTNQTSMYLCASSETRSGGWYNEQFFGPGTRLTVL.

The chain links TRBV6-6 to TRBJ1-1; D is undetermined. The CDR3 sequence is 11 residues long. V dropped 10 bases and J dropped 1 base, with 7 bases sitting between them. Germline-derived CDR1 and CDR2 are MNHNY and SVGAGI (reference sequence). DNA for the CDR3: TGTGCCACCCTACCGAACACTGAAGCTTTCTTT. Translating it yields CATLPNTEAFF.

The chain employs TRBV28 and TRBJ2-5, with 7 bases matching TRBD1. The CDR3 consists of 15 residues. The J segment lost 3 bases and the V segment lost 5 bases, leaving 9 bases of the junction unmatched. The germline V gene encodes CDR1 MDHEN and CDR2 SYDVKM. The CDR3 loop is CASSNYRDSKETQYF. CDR3 DNA sequence: TGTGCCAGCAGTAACTACCGGGACAGTAAAGAGACCCAGTACTTC.

The V call is TRBV2, the J call TRBJ2-1; 12 bases line up with TRBD2. The CDR3 contains 18 residues. The V gene's germline CDR1 is SNHLY and CDR2 FYNNEI. V trimming: 3 bases; J trimming: 7 bases; junction bases outside the gene matches: 13. The CDR3 reads CASSEWLAGGQNENEQFF. The CDR3 bases are TGTGCCAGCAGTGAGTGGCTAGCGGGGGGGCAGAATGAGAATGAGCAGTTCTTC.

This clonotype was found a few times. This chain joins TRBV6-5 and TRBJ2-2; 8 positions agree with TRBD2. The CDR3 contains 16 residues. CDR1 is MNHEY, CDR2 SVGAGI, per germline. V trimming: 5 bases; J trimming: 0 bases; junction bases outside the gene matches: 5. Written as DNA, the CDR3 is TGTGCCAGCAGTCCCACTAGCGGTTCGAACACCGGGGAGCTGTTTTTT. Protein product: CASSPTSGSNTGELFF.

This clonotype appeared many times. V is TRBV28 and J is TRBJ2-4; possibly TRBD2 for D (5 bases). This CDR3 has 17 residues. Trimming pared 1 base from V and 1 base from J, leaving 14 bases between. Germline assignment: CDR1 MDHEN and CDR2 SYDVKM. The DNA for the CDR3 is TGTGCCAGCAGTTTATTACCGGGGTGGGTCGCCAAAAACATTCAGTACTTC. It yields the protein CASSLLPGWVAKNIQYF.